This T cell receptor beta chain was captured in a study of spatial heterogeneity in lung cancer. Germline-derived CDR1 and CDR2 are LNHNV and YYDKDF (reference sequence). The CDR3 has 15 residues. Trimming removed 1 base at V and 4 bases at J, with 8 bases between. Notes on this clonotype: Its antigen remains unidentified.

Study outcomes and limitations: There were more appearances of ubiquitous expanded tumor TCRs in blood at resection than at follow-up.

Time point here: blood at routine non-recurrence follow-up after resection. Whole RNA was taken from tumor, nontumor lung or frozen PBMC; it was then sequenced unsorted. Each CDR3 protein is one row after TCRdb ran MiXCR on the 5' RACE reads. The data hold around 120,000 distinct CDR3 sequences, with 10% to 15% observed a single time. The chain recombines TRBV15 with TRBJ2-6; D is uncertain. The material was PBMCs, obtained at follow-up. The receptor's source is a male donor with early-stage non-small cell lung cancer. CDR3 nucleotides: TGTGCCACCAGCAGAGGCGGAACAGGGGCCAACGTCCTGACTTTC. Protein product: CATSRGGTGANVLTF. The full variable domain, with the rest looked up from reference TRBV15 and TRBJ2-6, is DAMVIQNPRYQVTQFGKPVTLSCSQTLNHNVMYWYQQKSSQAPKLLFHYYDKDFNNEADTPDNFQSRRPNTSFCFLDIRSPGLGDTAMYLCATSRGGTGANVLTFGAGSRLTVL.